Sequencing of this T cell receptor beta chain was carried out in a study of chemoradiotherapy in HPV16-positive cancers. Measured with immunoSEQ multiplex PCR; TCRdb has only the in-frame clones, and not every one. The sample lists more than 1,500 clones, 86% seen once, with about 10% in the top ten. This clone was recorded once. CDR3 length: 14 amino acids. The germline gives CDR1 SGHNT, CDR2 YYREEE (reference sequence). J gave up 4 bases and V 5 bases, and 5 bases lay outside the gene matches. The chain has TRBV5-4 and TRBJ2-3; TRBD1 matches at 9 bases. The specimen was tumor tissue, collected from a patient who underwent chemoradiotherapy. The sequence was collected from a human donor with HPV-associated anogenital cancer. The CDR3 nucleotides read TGTGCCAGCAGACAGGGGGCGGGAGCAGATACGCAGTATTTT. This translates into CASRQGAGADTQYF.